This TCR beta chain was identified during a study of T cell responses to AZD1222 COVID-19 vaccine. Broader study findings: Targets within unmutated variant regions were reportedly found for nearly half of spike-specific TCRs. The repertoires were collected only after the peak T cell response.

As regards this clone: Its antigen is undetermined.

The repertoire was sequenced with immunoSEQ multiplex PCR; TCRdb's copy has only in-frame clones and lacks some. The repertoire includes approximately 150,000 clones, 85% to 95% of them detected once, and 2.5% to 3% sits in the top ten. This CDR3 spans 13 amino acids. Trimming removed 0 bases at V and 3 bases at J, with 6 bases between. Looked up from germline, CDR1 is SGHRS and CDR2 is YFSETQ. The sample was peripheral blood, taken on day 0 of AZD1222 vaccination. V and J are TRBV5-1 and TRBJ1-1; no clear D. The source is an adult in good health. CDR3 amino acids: CASSLDRYTEAFF. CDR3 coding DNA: TGCGCCAGCAGCTTGGATAGGTACACTGAAGCTTTCTTT.